The rows below give T cell receptor beta chains drawn from one sample of a study of PD-L1 blockade in urothelial cancer. The table came from immunoSEQ multiplex PCR; TCRdb's copy has only in-frame clones and leaves some out. The table lists tens of thousands of clones, roughly 82% of them singletons, with about 3.2% in the top ten. Sequences were derived from PBMCs, sampled around atezolizumab (anti-PD-L1) treatment. The receptors shown here come from a man in his 70s with urothelial cancer. Both conserved end residues are part of each CDR3. The order of the fields is J gene, CDR3 length, D gene, clone size, V gene, CDR3 protein, CDR3 DNA. A D gene is named only where the DNA matches it firmly. Clone sizes are given selectively: once, few, many, or a class where the clone is expanded.

>TRBJ2-2|13|NA|NA|TRBV21-1
CASNLNGSGELFF
TGTGCCAGCAATCTGAACGGGTCCGGGGAGCTGTTTTTT
>TRBJ1-2|15|TRBD1|NA|TRBV28
CASTALSRQGGGYTF
TGTGCCAGCACCGCCTTAAGCCGACAGGGTGGAGGCTACACCTTC
>TRBJ2-1|17|NA|NA|TRBV19
CASSIPSGRASYNEQFF
TGTGCCAGTAGTATACCCTCCGGGCGGGCCTCCTACAATGAGCAGTTCTTC
>TRBJ1-5|15|TRBD1|NA|TRBV19
CASSAGTGSNQPQHF
TGTGCCAGTAGTGCGGGGACAGGGAGCAATCAGCCCCAGCATTTT
>TRBJ1-1|14|TRBD1|NA|TRBV2
CASRGTGLITEAFF
TGTGCCAGCAGGGGGACAGGGTTGATCACTGAAGCTTTCTTT
>TRBJ2-4|13|NA|NA|TRBV7-9
CASSPRDTIIQYF
TGTGCCAGCAGCCCCAGGGATACCATCATTCAGTACTTC
>TRBJ2-2|15|TRBD2|NA|TRBV11-1
CATRGLDGGAGELFF
TGTGCCACCAGAGGACTAGATGGCGGGGCCGGGGAGCTGTTTTTT
>TRBJ2-2|16|TRBD2|once|TRBV7-8
CASSSDSAGANGELFF
TGTGCCAGCAGCTCAGACTCAGCGGGAGCAAACGGGGAGCTGTTTTTT
>TRBJ1-5|15|TRBD1|NA|TRBV7-8
CASSNRGQGDQPQHF
TGTGCCAGCAGCAACAGGGGACAGGGTGATCAGCCCCAGCATTTT
>TRBJ2-1|18|TRBD2|NA|TRBV5-8
CASSPGGAGGGSYNEQFF
TGTGCCAGCAGCCCGGGAGGGGCGGGGGGTGGCTCCTACAATGAGCAGTTCTTC
>TRBJ2-1|16|TRBD2|once|TRBV13
CASSPRGSGGDHEQFF
TGTGCCAGCAGCCCCCGTGGTAGCGGGGGAGACCATGAGCAGTTCTTC
>TRBJ1-5|15|NA|NA|TRBV19
CASTHEAHSNQPQHF
TGTGCCAGCACACACGAGGCACATAGCAATCAGCCCCAGCATTTT
>TRBJ1-1|15|TRBD1|NA|TRBV11-2
CASSLEGQAAAEAFF
TGTGCCAGCAGCTTAGAGGGACAGGCCGCTGCTGAAGCTTTCTTT
>TRBJ2-3|12|NA|NA|TRBV10-3
CAIRDNTDTQYF
TGTGCCATCAGGGACAACACAGATACGCAGTATTTT
>TRBJ1-4|14|NA|NA|TRBV9
CASSVGQGGEKLFF
TGTGCCAGCAGCGTAGGTCAGGGCGGTGAAAAACTGTTTTTT
>TRBJ1-1|15|NA|NA|TRBV4-1
CASSQEPGVGTEAFF
TGCGCCAGCAGCCAAGAACCCGGGGTCGGCACTGAAGCTTTCTTT
>TRBJ2-4|18|TRBD2|NA|TRBV27
CASSQRGTSGMGKNIQYF
TGTGCCAGCAGCCAACGAGGGACTAGCGGGATGGGCAAAAACATTCAGTACTTC
>TRBJ1-3|15|NA|NA|TRBV18
CASSLPPGAGNTIYF
TGTGCCAGCTCACTACCCCCAGGGGCTGGAAACACCATATATTTT
>TRBJ2-1|15|TRBD1|NA|TRBV28
CATWTGTSSYNEQFF
TGTGCCACCTGGACAGGGACCAGCTCCTACAATGAGCAGTTCTTC
>TRBJ1-2|16|NA|NA|TRBV9
CASSLLQGTWSDGYTF
TGTGCCAGCAGTCTTTTACAAGGGACTTGGTCTGATGGCTACACCTTC
>TRBJ1-1|17|NA|NA|TRBV19
CASSISFGGAQHTEAFF
TGTGCCAGTAGTATTAGTTTCGGGGGGGCGCAGCACACTGAAGCTTTCTTT
>TRBJ2-5|15|TRBD1|NA|TRBV4-1
CASSQEDRVEETQYF
TGCGCCAGCAGCCAAGAGGACAGGGTAGAAGAGACCCAGTACTTC
>TRBJ1-5|15|TRBD1|few|TRBV15
CATSRGDRLVRPQHF
TGTGCCACCAGCAGGGGGGACAGGCTTGTTCGGCCCCAGCATTTT